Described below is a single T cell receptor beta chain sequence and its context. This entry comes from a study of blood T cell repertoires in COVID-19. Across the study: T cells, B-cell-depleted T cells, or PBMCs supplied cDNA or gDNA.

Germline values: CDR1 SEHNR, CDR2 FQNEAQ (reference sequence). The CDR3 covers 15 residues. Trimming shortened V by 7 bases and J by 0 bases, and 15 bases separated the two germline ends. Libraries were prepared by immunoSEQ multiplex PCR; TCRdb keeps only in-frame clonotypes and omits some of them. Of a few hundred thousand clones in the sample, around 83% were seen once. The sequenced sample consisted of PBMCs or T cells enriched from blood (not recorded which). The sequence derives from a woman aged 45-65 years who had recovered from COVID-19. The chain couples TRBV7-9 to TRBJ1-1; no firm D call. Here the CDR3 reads CASTLSTEMNTEAFF. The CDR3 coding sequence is TGTGCCAGCACCCTATCAACGGAGATGAACACTGAAGCTTTCTTT. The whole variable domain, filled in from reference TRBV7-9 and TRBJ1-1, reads DTGVSQNPRHKITKRGQNVTFRCDPISEHNRLYWYRQTLGQGPEFLTYFQNEAQLEKSRLLSDRFSAERPKGSFSTLEIQRTEQGDSAMYLCASTLSTEMNTEAFFGQGTRLTVV.